This entry lists 7 T cell receptor beta chains sequenced from one sample in a study of blood T cell repertoires in COVID-19. Assay used: immunoSEQ multiplex PCR; TCRdb lists only in-frame clones, some missing. Among over 7,000 clones, roughly 84% were seen once, and the ten largest hold around 9.6%. The sample taken for sequencing was peripheral blood. The receptors were gathered from a human donor in a cohort sampled during active COVID-19.

The chain is built from TRBV3-1 (or the pseudogene TRBV3-2) and TRBJ1-5, with 7 bases lining up with TRBD1. The V and J ends lost 4 bases and 0 bases, in that order; junction bases with no gene match: 9. In germline, CDR1 is LGHDT, CDR2 YNNKEL (reference sequence). There are 17 residues in the CDR3. CDR3 loop: CASSPRTGELSNQPQHF. The CDR3 DNA follows: TGTGCCAGCAGCCCTAGGACAGGCGAACTTAGCAATCAGCCCCAGCATTTT.

The chain employs TRBV9 and TRBJ2-1; 9 positions match TRBD2. CDR3 length equals 16 residues. V lost 4 bases and J lost 3; bases outside the gene matches: 8. Per germline, CDR1 SGDLS and CDR2 YYNGEE. DNA for the CDR3: TGTGCCAGCAGCCCAAGCGGGGGGTCTCGCTACAATGAGCAGTTCTTC. It yields the protein CASSPSGGSRYNEQFF.

V gene TRBV12-5 combines with J gene TRBJ1-6; D perhaps matches TRBD1 (6 bases). Germline V gene data show CDR1 as LGHNT and CDR2 as FRNRAP. V was trimmed by 3 bases and J by 0 bases, leaving 18 bases between them. The CDR3 has 19 amino acids. CDR3 DNA: TGTGCTAGTGGTTTTTCCATCGACGGACAGAGCTCCTATAATTCACCCCTCCACTTT. This sequence encodes CASGFSIDGQSSYNSPLHF.

The chain recombines TRBV3-1 (or the pseudogene TRBV3-2) with TRBJ2-2; D might be TRBD2 (5 bases). Germline V CDR1 and CDR2: LGHDT, YNNKEL (reference sequence). Trimming took off 1 base at V and 8 bases at J, with 17 bases between the two ends. CDR3 size: 16 residues. The CDR3 spells CASSQVISLGGGELFF. The CDR3 DNA reads as TGTGCCAGCAGCCAAGTTATCAGTCTTGGAGGTGGGGAGCTGTTTTTT.

This clone was seen a handful of times. This chain connects TRBV6-6 to TRBJ2-7; 9 bases fit TRBD2. The ends lost 5 bases at V and 6 bases at J; junction bases unmatched: 14. This CDR3 is built from 16 residues. The V gene's germline CDR1 is MNHNY and CDR2 SVGAGI (reference sequence). In DNA form, the CDR3 reads TGTGCCAGCAGTCGAGCCCCTGCGGGGGGGCGGGGCGAGCAGTACTTC. Translating gives CASSRAPAGGRGEQYF.

This clone occurred a few times. The chain recombines TRBV21-1 with TRBJ2-5; the table calls TRBD2, which could not be checked here. TRBV21-1 is tagged as a pseudogene. CDR3 length equals 16 residues. CDR3 DNA sequence: TGTGCCAGCAGCCCCTGGGGGGGACAATCACAAGAGACCCAGTACTTC. Its protein is CASSPWGGQSQETQYF.

CDR3 DNA sequence: TGTGCCAGCAGTTCGGACAGGGAGGGTCAGCCCCAGCATTTT. Its protein is CASSSDREGQPQHF. J is TRBJ1-5 and V is TRBV6-2 or TRBV6-3; 8 bases are shared with TRBD1. Trimming removed 4 bases from V and 6 bases from J; junction bases left unmatched: 5. The length of the CDR3 is 14 residues. Germline assignment: CDR1 MNHEY and CDR2 SVGEGT.